The 18 T cell receptor beta chains below come from one sample, sequenced in a study of HIV-infected patients and healthy controls. All unsorted peripheral T cells were captured because whole blood was used without fractionation. Alpha and beta constant-region primers primed reverse transcription of 400 to 650 ng RNA. Alpha and beta chain libraries were made separately by chain-specific third strand synthesis with multiplexing indices. Using its own MiXCR run on the 5' RACE reads, TCRdb lists one record per CDR3 protein. The table includes fewer than 20,000 distinct CDR3 sequences, 9% to 15% detected once. Sequencing input: blood. The source of these receptors is an adult in good health.

This clonotype is medium-sized within its sample. The chain is built from TRBV2 and TRBJ1-4; D uncertain. The CDR3 contains 13 residues. The V gene lost 3 bases and the J gene lost 7 bases, with 9 bases spanning the gap. CDR1 and CDR2 from the germline V gene are SNHLY and FYNNEI. The CDR3 DNA reads TGTGCCAGCAGTGATCTCCGGAGTGAAAAACTGTTTTTT. It encodes CASSDLRSEKLFF.

The rearrangement uses TRBV18 and TRBJ2-1; a weak D match, TRBD1 (6 bases). With 5 bases removed from V and 0 bases from J, the gap between germline ends came to 14 bases. The CDR3 loop spans 16 amino acids. CDR1 is KGHSH and CDR2 is LQKENI in the germline V gene. The CDR3 here is CASSSFGQLSYNEQFF. CDR3 in DNA: TGTGCCAGCTCATCGTTCGGACAGCTCTCCTACAATGAGCAGTTCTTC.

This rearrangement joins TRBV12-3 or TRBV12-4 to TRBJ2-3; 11 bases are shared with TRBD2. V lost 5 bases, J lost 3 bases, and 16 bases stayed unmatched. This CDR3 has 19 residues. Written as DNA, the CDR3 is TGTGCCAGCAGTCCACGAGGCGCCGGGACTAGCGGCGAGACAGATACGCAGTATTTT. It specifies CASSPRGAGTSGETDTQYF.

This clonotype was seen repeatedly, ten times or more. The V gene is TRBV15, the J gene TRBJ2-1; TRBD2 is a possible D gene (5 bases). This CDR3 region has 17 residues. CDR1 and CDR2 (germline): LNHNV, YYDKDF (reference sequence). The V and J ends lost 4 bases and 0 bases respectively, with 16 bases between them. The DNA of the CDR3 is TGTGCCACCAGCATTGAGCCCGGGGTGTACTCCTACAATGAGCAGTTCTTC. Amino acid sequence: CATSIEPGVYSYNEQFF.

Comments on this clonotype: The CDR3 end shows no conserved phenylalanine or tryptophan, and so a read error is likely. The limits of the CDR3 on the DNA are not certain, so only TCRdb's listed CDR3 is given. The rearrangement joins TRBV7-2 to TRBJ2-7; TRBD1, the table's D call, lacks a check against the DNA. Both ends counted, the CDR3 spans 15 residues. The V gene's germline CDR1 is SGHTA and CDR2 FQGNSA. The CDR3 sequence: CASSPGAEGGSEQDG.

The V gene is TRBV18, the J gene TRBJ1-5; D is possibly TRBD1 (5 bases). There are 14 residues in the CDR3. Germline loops: CDR1 KGHSH, CDR2 LQKENI. V was shortened by 6 bases and J by 7 bases, with 16 bases between the two germline ends. CDR3 amino acids: CASSVGGKGQPQHF. The CDR3 DNA sequence: TGTGCCAGCTCTGTCGGGGGGAAAGGCCAGCCCCAGCATTTT.

This clonotype was counted many times. CDR3 DNA: TGTGCCAGCAGCCAAGAAGGGGTTAGCAATCAGCCCCAGCATTTT. This gives the protein CASSQEGVSNQPQHF. The chain joins TRBV4-2 to TRBJ1-5; tentative D call: TRBD1 (5 bases). Trimming shortened V by 0 bases and J by 0 bases, and 6 bases separated the two germline ends. The CDR3 totals 15 residues. From germline, CDR1 is LGHNA and CDR2 YNFKEQ.

The V and J genes are TRBV6-2 or TRBV6-3 and TRBJ1-1, with TRBD1 identical over 8 bases. The trim removed 7 bases at V and 4 bases at J, leaving 11 bases unmatched. The length of the CDR3 is 15 residues. The germline V gene has CDR1 MNHEY and CDR2 SVGEGT. The CDR3 DNA sequence: TGTGCCAGCACTATAACGCAGGGGGCCGGCACTGAAGCTTTCTTT. It specifies CASTITQGAGTEAFF.

This clonotype was observed a few times. The chain links TRBV6-4 to TRBJ2-1; 7 nucleotides match TRBD1. V lost 4 bases, J lost 3 bases, and 3 bases stayed unmatched. Germline values: CDR1 MRHNA, CDR2 SNTAGT. This CDR3 spans 14 amino acids. CDR3 loop: CASSAGQDYNEQFF. The CDR3 DNA reads as TGTGCCAGCAGTGCCGGACAGGACTACAATGAGCAGTTCTTC.

The genes are TRBV7-2 and TRBJ1-2; 9 nucleotides match TRBD1. The germline gives CDR1 SGHTA, CDR2 FQGNSA. The CDR3 runs to 14 residues. The J segment lost 3 bases and the V segment lost 5 bases, leaving 4 bases of the junction unmatched. The chain's CDR3 is CASSRDRVYYGYTF. CDR3 DNA sequence: TGTGCCAGCAGCCGGGACAGGGTATACTATGGCTACACCTTC.

This clonotype occurred many times. The chain joins TRBV4-3 to TRBJ2-1, with TRBD2 matching 8 bases. The CDR3 extends over 16 amino acids. J lost 3 bases, V lost 3 bases, and 7 bases had no gene match. Germline assignment: CDR1 LGHNA and CDR2 YSLEER. The CDR3 DNA reads as TGCGCCAGCAGCCACGTTAGCGGGGAACGCTACAATGAGCAGTTCTTC. It yields the protein CASSHVSGERYNEQFF.

In this sample, this clonotype is medium-sized (0.01 to 0.1%). The gene calls are TRBV7-9 and TRBJ2-5, with 7 nucleotides matching TRBD1. Unmatched junction bases numbered 8, after V lost 5 bases and J lost 5 bases. Germline values: CDR1 SEHNR, CDR2 FQNEAQ (reference sequence). CDR3 length equals 14 residues. This CDR3 reads CASSDDRAAETQYF. The DNA of the CDR3 is TGTGCCAGCAGCGACGACAGGGCCGCGGAGACCCAGTACTTC.

This clonotype was seen at least ten times. The rearrangement joins TRBV5-4 to TRBJ1-2; TRBD1 matches 7 bases. The CDR3 is made up of 16 amino acids. Unmatched junction bases numbered 7, after V lost 0 bases and J lost 2 bases. Germline V gives CDR1 SGHNT, CDR2 YYREEE (reference sequence). CDR3 sequence: CASSLVGQGGNYGYTF. In DNA, the CDR3 is TGTGCCAGCAGCTTGGTAGGGCAGGGGGGAAACTATGGCTACACCTTC.

This clonotype was picked up a small number of times. This chain links TRBV30 with TRBJ1-4; D not certain. Germline V lookup: CDR1 GTSNPN, CDR2 SVGIG (reference sequence). The CDR3 is 14 amino acids. Trimming took off 3 bases at V and 5 bases at J, with 13 bases between the two ends. The chain's CDR3 is CAWSLPGSNEKLFF. CDR3 DNA sequence: TGTGCCTGGAGCCTTCCGGGATCAAATGAAAAACTGTTTTTT.

The J gene is TRBJ1-3, the V gene TRBV29-1, with D uncertain. With 0 bases removed from V and 7 bases from J, the gap between germline ends came to 7 bases. The germline V gene encodes CDR1 SQVTM and CDR2 ANQGSEA. This CDR3 comprises 12 residues. This CDR3 reads CSVEDPVNTIYF. The CDR3 DNA follows: TGCAGCGTTGAAGATCCAGTCAACACCATATATTTT.

This clonotype was counted many times. CDR3 sequence (DNA): TGTGCCAGCAGACAGACCGGGACAGCAAATGAAAAACTGTTTTTT. Translating it yields CASRQTGTANEKLFF. The chain uses TRBV6-5 and TRBJ1-4; 7 bases fit TRBD1. Germline CDR1 reads MNHEY; CDR2 reads SVGAGI. This CDR3 has 15 residues. With 6 bases clipped from V and 5 bases from J, the junction kept 9 bases outside the gene matches.

This clonotype is classed as medium-sized (0.01 to 0.1%). This chain uses TRBV6-5 with TRBJ2-3, with 11 nucleotides matching TRBD2. This CDR3 has 18 residues. From germline, CDR1 is MNHEY and CDR2 SVGAGI. After removal of 6 bases from V and 0 bases from J, the junction contained 11 bases not matched to a gene. Here the CDR3 DNA reads TGTGCCAGCAGGCCTCAGTTCTGGACTAGCGGGAGCACAGATACGCAGTATTTT. As protein: CASRPQFWTSGSTDTQYF.

This clonotype was detected only a few times. The V gene is TRBV30, the J gene TRBJ1-2; maybe TRBD1 (6 bases). CDR1 is GTSNPN, CDR2 SVGIG, per germline (reference sequence). The CDR3 is 14 residues long. V was pared by 3 bases and J by 4 bases, with 15 bases between. The CDR3 region has the DNA TGTGCCTGGAGCCCCTTAACAGGGATCTATGGCTACACCTTC. Protein: CAWSPLTGIYGYTF. The variable domain in full, completed from reference TRBV30 and TRBJ1-2, reads SQTIHQWPATLVQPVGSPLSLECTVEGTSNPNLYWYRQAAGRGLQLLFYSVGIGQISSEVPQNLSASRPQDRQFILSSKKLLLSDSGFYLCAWSPLTGIYGYTFGSGTRLTVV.